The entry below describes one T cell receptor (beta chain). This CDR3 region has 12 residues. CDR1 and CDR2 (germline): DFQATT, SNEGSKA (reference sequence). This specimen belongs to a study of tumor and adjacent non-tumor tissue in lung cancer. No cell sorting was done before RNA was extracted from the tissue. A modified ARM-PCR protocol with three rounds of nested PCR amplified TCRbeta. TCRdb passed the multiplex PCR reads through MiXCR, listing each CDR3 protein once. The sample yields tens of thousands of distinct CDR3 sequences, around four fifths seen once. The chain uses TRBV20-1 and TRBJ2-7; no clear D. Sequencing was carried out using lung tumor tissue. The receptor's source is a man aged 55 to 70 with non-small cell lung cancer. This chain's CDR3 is CNARSRGYEQYF. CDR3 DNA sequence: TGCAACGCTAGGAGCAGAGGCTACGAGCAGTACTTC.